This T cell receptor (beta chain) was documented in a study of metastatic and nonmetastatic thyroid tumors. At the level of the study: Comparative analysis of repertoires was undertaken across blood and tumor or nodule tissue obtained from malignant and benign thyroid patients.

Study-level results: Benign nodules were reported to have significantly lower TCR beta diversity than malignant thyroid tumors, in blood and tumor.

Thyroid surgery was preceded by no treatment in any patient. The V gene's germline CDR1 is SGHVS and CDR2 FNYEAQ. Losses at the gene ends were 4 bases for V and 4 bases for J; bases not matched to a gene: 3. The CDR3 loop spans 15 amino acids. Methods used by the authors: For papillary thyroid cancer, a distant-metastasis classifier was constructed from CDR3 differences observed across clinicopathological groups. Via MiXCR, TCRdb re-called the PCR reads. TCRdb, not the authors, supplied the V and J calls. The sample has about 42,000 clones, 9% to 13% seen once. This clone was observed at least ten times. The target antigen is unknown.

The TCR comes from a male donor with papillary thyroid cancer or a benign thyroid nodule (not recorded which). Some clones in this sample may be carry-over from other donors' samples. The chain links TRBV7-6 to TRBJ2-3; 12 bases map to TRBD2. The material sequenced was blood. CDR3 amino acids: CASSWTSGKADTQYF. The CDR3 DNA sequence: TGTGCCAGCAGCTGGACTAGCGGGAAGGCAGATACGCAGTATTTT.